This T cell receptor (beta chain) was found in a study of shared clonotypes between healthy human individuals. The donors were all Caucasian adults (living in Nashville, Tennessee). CD4+ cells were split into CD45RA+ naive and CD45RA-negative memory subsets. The CDR3 totals 14 residues. The ends were cut back, 3 bases at V and 3 bases at J, with 9 bases in the middle. Per germline, CDR1 SGHRS and CDR2 YFSETQ. In the original workflow: Filtering differed since immunoSEQ provided only junctions, with no quality scores. The method was immunoSEQ multiplex PCR; TCRdb's version includes in-frame clones alone and lacks a portion of them. The V and J calls and clone size come from that table; D and trimming were worked out from the DNA. The data hold over 850,000 clones, with about 80% observed a single time.

Sequenced sample: memory CD4+ T cells from PBMCs. Stated subset: CD45RA-negative fraction. The chain employs TRBV5-1 and TRBJ1-4; D is unresolved. This sequence originates from a man aged 18-30 years in good health. Some clones in this sample may be carry-over from other donors' samples. This CDR3 reads CASSWAGPNEKLFF. The CDR3 DNA reads TGCGCCAGCAGCTGGGCAGGACCTAATGAAAAACTGTTTTTT.